The clone carrying this T cell receptor beta chain is labeled medium-sized (0.01 to 0.1%). V was cut by 4 bases and J by 5 bases, with 10 bases left in between. The CDR3 spans 13 residues. Per germline, CDR1 KGHDR and CDR2 SFDVKD. Time point described: sample taken at primary tumor resection. Unsorted samples of tumor, nontumor lung or frozen PBMC had their whole RNA sequenced. This entry is derived from a study of spatial heterogeneity in lung cancer. Study-wide context: Raw sequencing reads included, on average, more than 8.5 appearances of each unique TCR and UMI combination.

TCRdb reanalysed the 5' RACE reads using MiXCR and keeps one entry per CDR3 protein. The sample carries approximately 12,000 distinct CDR3 sequences, 6.2% recorded once. V is TRBV24-1 and J is TRBJ1-1, with a possible D match to TRBD1 (6 bases). The receptor comes from a male donor with early-stage non-small cell lung cancer. The specimen comprised normal lung tissue next to the tumor, sampled at surgery. The CDR3 sequence: CATSEPQGTEAFF. CDR3 nucleotide sequence: TGTGCCACCAGTGAGCCTCAGGGGACTGAAGCTTTCTTT.